Listed here are 15 T cell receptor beta chains from one sample, sequenced in a study of T cell responses to AZD1222 COVID-19 vaccine. Assay: immunoSEQ multiplex PCR; the TCRdb copy retains only in-frame clones and omits some. The table shows approximately 67,000 clones, with 80% to 90% occurring only once. Sequencing was performed on peripheral blood, taken on day 0 of AZD1222 vaccination. These TCRs come from an adult in good health.

This chain connects TRBV28 to TRBJ2-3; D is possibly TRBD2 (5 bases). The CDR3 consists of 14 residues. Deletions cut 3 bases from V and 3 bases from J, with 10 bases between. Germline lookup yields CDR1 MDHEN and CDR2 SYDVKM. For the CDR3, the DNA is TGTGCCAGCAGTTTTTTCACGGGAACAGATACGCAGTATTTT. Its translation is CASSFFTGTDTQYF.

This clone was recorded a few times. CDR3 nucleotide sequence: TGTGCGTGCCGGGGTTCCTATGGCTACACCTTC. It translates to CACRGSYGYTF. The chain links TRBV3-1 (or the pseudogene TRBV3-2) to TRBJ1-2, with D uncertain. The CDR3 has 11 amino acids. Germline CDR1 reads LGHDT; CDR2 reads YNNKEL (reference sequence).

The chain recombines TRBV19 with TRBJ2-1, with D maybe TRBD2 (5 bases). The CDR3 contains 12 residues. V lost 7 bases to trimming and J lost 6 bases, with 10 bases between them. CDR1 and CDR2 from the germline V gene are LNHDA and SQIVND (reference sequence). The CDR3 nucleotides are TGTGCCAGTACCGGGGTGGGCAATGAGCAGTTCTTC. Translated: CASTGVGNEQFF.

This chain connects TRBV21-1 to TRBJ1-5; the DNA was not compared with TRBD1, the D call given in the table. TRBV21-1 is reported as a pseudogene. There are 20 residues in the CDR3. In nucleotides, the CDR3 is TGTGCCAGCAGCAAAGCCTACCGGGACAGGGAAGTTCATAGCAATCAGCCCCAGCATTTT. This sequence encodes CASSKAYRDREVHSNQPQHF.

Worth noting for this clone: This likely comes from a read error, as the CDR3 has no conserved phenylalanine or tryptophan at its end. Because the CDR3's place on the DNA is in doubt, the DNA is left out and the CDR3 is given as listed by TCRdb. The V call is TRBV5-8, the J call TRBJ1-5; the table's D call, TRBD1, has no DNA check behind it. The CDR3 is 11 residues long, ends included. Germline CDR1 and CDR2: SGHTS and YDEGEE. CDR3 residues: CASSPRTGGAM.

The chain employs TRBV4-1 and TRBJ2-3; no definite D call. V was cut by 0 bases and J by 0 bases, with 13 bases left in between. The CDR3 consists of 17 residues. CDR1 and CDR2 (germline): MGHRA, YSYEKL. Here the CDR3 DNA reads TGCGCCAGCAGCCAAGAGGTGGGATTCGCTAGCACAGATACGCAGTATTTT. It yields the protein CASSQEVGFASTDTQYF.

DNA for the CDR3: TGTGCCAGCGGCGGGACAGGGTGGAACGCAGATACGCAGTATTTT. It specifies CASGGTGWNADTQYF. The rearrangement joins TRBV19 to TRBJ2-3; 9 nucleotides align to TRBD1. Germline assignment: CDR1 LNHDA and CDR2 SQIVND (reference sequence). The CDR3 length is 15 residues. The ends lost 9 bases at V and 4 bases at J; junction bases unmatched: 11.

The chain uses TRBV6-5 and TRBJ1-4; tentatively, D is TRBD1 (5 bases). The CDR3 consists of 14 residues. Germline V CDR1 and CDR2: MNHEY, SVGAGI. The V end lost 6 bases, the J end lost 6 bases, and 14 bases lay between the germline ends. The CDR3 coding sequence is TGTGCCAGCAGGTTGGGGCAGAGGGATGAAAAACTGTTTTTT. This translates into CASRLGQRDEKLFF.

This clone was counted a few times. CDR3 amino acids: CASSLEGSGTYEQYF. CDR3 nucleotides: TGTGCCAGCAGCTTAGAAGGTAGCGGGACCTACGAGCAGTACTTC. The chain joins TRBV11-2 to TRBJ2-7; 8 bases align to TRBD2. V trimming: 0 bases; J trimming: 2 bases; junction bases outside the gene matches: 3. Looked up from germline, CDR1 is SGHAT and CDR2 is FQNNGV. The CDR3 has 15 amino acids. Full variable domain (outside the CDR3, taken from reference TRBV11-2 and TRBJ2-7): EAGVAQSPRYKIIEKRQSVAFWCNPISGHATLYWYQQILGQGPKLLIQFQNNGVVDDSQLPKDRFSAERLKGVDSTLKIQPAKLEDSAVYLCASSLEGSGTYEQYFGPGTRLTVT.

The genes are TRBV4-2 and TRBJ1-3; 7 bases fit TRBD1. Germline V gene sequence: CDR1 LGHNA, CDR2 YNFKEQ. J lost 6 bases, V lost 1 base, and 6 bases had no gene match. The CDR3 covers 15 residues. Here the CDR3 reads CASSQGGGYENTIYF. The CDR3 bases are TGTGCCAGCAGCCAAGGAGGGGGCTATGAAAACACCATATATTTT.

V gene TRBV12-3 or TRBV12-4 combines with J gene TRBJ2-2; D is uncertain. The CDR3 spans 13 residues. V lost 2 bases to trimming and J lost 7 bases, with 8 bases between them. CDR3 amino acids: CASSLLGHGELFF. CDR3 nucleotides: TGTGCCAGCAGTTTATTGGGTCACGGGGAGCTGTTTTTT.

The chain uses TRBV28 and TRBJ2-1, with D possibly matching TRBD2 (5 bases). V was clipped by 0 bases and J by 3 bases, with 15 bases between them. Germline CDR1 reads MDHEN; CDR2 reads SYDVKM. The CDR3 runs to 17 residues. CDR3 loop: CASSLWPLERHYNEQFF. In DNA form, the CDR3 reads TGTGCCAGCAGTTTATGGCCCCTCGAGCGGCACTACAATGAGCAGTTCTTC.

As DNA, the CDR3 is TGTGCCAGCAGCCCCCAGCTCGGAAACACCATATATTTT. Protein: CASSPQLGNTIYF. The chain recombines TRBV13 with TRBJ1-3, with D hard to call. CDR3 length equals 13 residues. V lost 5 bases, J lost 4 bases, and 9 bases lay in between. Germline V CDR1 and CDR2: PRHDT, FYEKMQ (reference sequence).

The gene calls are TRBV19 and TRBJ1-5; maybe TRBD1 (6 bases). This CDR3 contains 14 residues. Germline CDR1 reads LNHDA; CDR2 reads SQIVND (reference sequence). The germline V and J ends were trimmed by 0 bases and 5 bases, with 8 bases remaining between them. CDR3: CASSIEGADQPQHF. The CDR3 bases are TGTGCCAGTAGTATAGAGGGGGCGGATCAGCCCCAGCATTTT.

The V and J genes are TRBV10-3 and TRBJ1-2, with a tentative D call TRBD1 (6 bases). V lost 3 bases, J lost 4 bases, and 21 bases lay in between. Per the germline V gene, CDR1 is ENHRY and CDR2 is SYGVKD. The CDR3 totals 17 residues. CDR3 DNA sequence: TGTGCCATCAGTGACAGGGGCGGACATCTTGATCTCTATGGCTACACCTTC. This encodes CAISDRGGHLDLYGYTF.